This T cell receptor (beta chain) comes out of a study of T cell responses to AZD1222 COVID-19 vaccine. Here immunoSEQ multiplex PCR was the method, and the copy in TCRdb shows in-frame clones only, minus some. The sample lists over 150,000 clones, 88% seen once, with less than 3.5% in the top ten. The receptor was derived from an adult in good health. The source was peripheral blood, collected on day 0 of AZD1222 vaccination.

The CDR3 nucleotides are TGTGCCAGCAGCCCCCGGACAGGGATGAACACTGAAGCTTTCTTT. Encoded protein: CASSPRTGMNTEAFF. V and J are TRBV7-2 and TRBJ1-1; 8 nucleotides line up with TRBD1. V shed 5 bases and J 0 bases; nucleotides not matched to a gene: 5. This CDR3 is built from 15 residues. Germline values: CDR1 SGHTA, CDR2 FQGNSA.